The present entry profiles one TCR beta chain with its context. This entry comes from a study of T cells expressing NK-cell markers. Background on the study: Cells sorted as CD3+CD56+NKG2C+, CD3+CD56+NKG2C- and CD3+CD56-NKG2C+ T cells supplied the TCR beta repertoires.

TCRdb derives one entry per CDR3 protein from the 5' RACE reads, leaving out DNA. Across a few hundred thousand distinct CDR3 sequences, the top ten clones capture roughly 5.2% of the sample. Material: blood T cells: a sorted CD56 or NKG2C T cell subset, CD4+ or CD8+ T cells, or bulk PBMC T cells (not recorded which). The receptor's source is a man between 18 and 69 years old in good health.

The CDR3 protein is CASSDSQGGTDTQYF. V is TRBV6-4 and J is TRBJ2-3; the D call of TRBD1 rests on TCRdb alone, since no DNA is present to check it. In germline, CDR1 is MRHNA, CDR2 SNTAGT. This CDR3 has 15 residues.